The present T cell receptor beta chain was sequenced within a study of blood T cell repertoires in COVID-19. Study at large: The analysed material was cDNA or gDNA that came from T cells, B-cell-depleted T cells, or PBMCs.

CDR1 and CDR2 (germline): SGHRS, YFSETQ. The CDR3 totals 17 residues. The ends lost 1 base at V and 4 bases at J; junction bases unmatched: 11. In the authors' workflow: By means of reference gene primer amplification, nucleated cell counts were estimated. Using immunoSEQ multiplex PCR, the repertoire was profiled, and TCRdb retains in-frame clones only, with some absent. V and J calls and clone size come straight from that table; D and trimming were deduced from the DNA. The sample includes 290,000 or so clones, 80% to 95% of them seen just once. Sample: peripheral blood. The receptor comes from a woman in her 30s with COVID-19, enrolled during active disease. The chain has TRBV5-1 and TRBJ2-3, with 8 bases fitting TRBD2. This CDR3 reads CASSLRSSGRAPDTQYF. The DNA for the CDR3 is TGCGCCAGCAGCTTGCGATCCTCCGGGAGGGCCCCAGATACGCAGTATTTT. Full variable domain (missing parts from reference TRBV5-1 and TRBJ2-3): KAGVTQTPRYLIKTRGQQVTLSCSPISGHRSVSWYQQTPGQGLQFLFEYFSETQRNKGNFPGRFSGRQFSNSRSEMNVSTLELGDSALYLCASSLRSSGRAPDTQYFGPGTRLTVL.